These 22 T cell receptor beta chains share one sample of origin, sequenced in a study of T cells in Graves' hyperthyroidism and ophthalmopathy. From RNA transcripts, TCR beta CDR3 regions were amplified. The HTBI primer set served for first-round RT-PCR of the TCR CDR3. TCRdb called the multiplex PCR reads again in MiXCR, with one record for every CDR3 protein. The data contain some 350,000 distinct CDR3 sequences, approximately 19% of them singletons. The sample was blood. Receptor source: a woman aged 18-29 years with Graves' hyperthyroidism.

This clonotype was observed many times. The gene calls are TRBV28 and TRBJ1-2, with D uncertain. The CDR3 is 14 amino acids. V lost 7 bases and J lost 0, with 12 bases in between. Germline V gives CDR1 MDHEN, CDR2 SYDVKM. The CDR3 here is CASTLPGTNYGYTF. The CDR3 DNA is TGTGCCAGCACTCTGCCGGGCACTAACTATGGCTACACCTTC.

V and J are TRBV5-6 and TRBJ1-3, with 8 bases matching TRBD1. Trimming at V came to 1 base and at J to 8 bases, leaving 14 bases not matched to a gene. Germline V lookup: CDR1 SGHDT, CDR2 YYEEEE. The CDR3 covers 17 residues. The CDR3 loop reads CASSLIFEDREADTIYF. The CDR3 region has the DNA TGTGCCAGCAGCTTGATCTTCGAGGACAGGGAGGCCGACACCATATATTTT.

This clonotype was seen ten or more times. The J gene is TRBJ2-5, the V gene TRBV5-1; TRBD2 might be the D (5 bases). The V gene lost 5 bases and the J gene lost 4 bases, with 12 bases spanning the gap. Germline CDR1 SGHRS, CDR2 YFSETQ. This CDR3 region has 13 residues. The CDR3 reads CASRESSRETQYF. CDR3 nucleotide sequence: TGCGCCAGCAGGGAGTCTAGCAGAGAGACCCAGTACTTC. Complete variable domain (other parts from reference TRBV5-1 and TRBJ2-5): KAGVTQTPRYLIKTRGQQVTLSCSPISGHRSVSWYQQTPGQGLQFLFEYFSETQRNKGNFPGRFSGRQFSNSRSEMNVSTLELGDSALYLCASRESSRETQYFGPGTRLLVL.

The gene calls are TRBV19 and TRBJ1-1, with D maybe TRBD1 (5 bases). CDR1 and CDR2 (germline): LNHDA, SQIVND (reference sequence). Trimming took off 7 bases at V and 2 bases at J, with 14 bases between the two ends. CDR3 size: 14 residues. CDR3 amino acids: CASTTSGGNTEAFF. The CDR3 DNA sequence: TGTGCCAGTACCACAAGTGGGGGAAACACTGAAGCTTTCTTT.

In its sample, this clonotype was seen many times. V usage is TRBV4-1 and J usage is TRBJ2-5; D is ambiguous. The CDR3 totals 16 residues. Between the trimmed V and J ends, which lost 1 base and 0 bases, there was a span of 12 bases. Germline V gene sequence: CDR1 MGHRA, CDR2 YSYEKL. The CDR3 region is CASSQGLGVHQETQYF. The CDR3 DNA sequence: TGCGCCAGCAGCCAAGGACTGGGCGTCCACCAAGAGACCCAGTACTTC.

This clonotype was observed at least ten times. The chain is built from TRBV2 and TRBJ1-5; D unclear. V was pared by 6 bases and J by 2 bases, with 14 bases between. Germline values: CDR1 SNHLY, CDR2 FYNNEI. The CDR3 runs to 15 residues. DNA for the CDR3: TGTGCCAGCAGGACACGAAGGGTTGGCAATCAGCCCCAGCATTTT. As protein: CASRTRRVGNQPQHF.

This clonotype came up once. A read error may explain this, as a much larger clone is one base away. As the CDR3 is not closed by the conserved phenylalanine or tryptophan, this likely results from a read error. The chain carries TRBV14 and TRBJ2-7; D is uncertain. The germline V and J ends were trimmed by 0 bases and 2 bases, with 8 bases remaining between them. The germline V gene encodes CDR1 SGHDN and CDR2 FVKESK. This CDR3 comprises 14 residues. CDR3 in amino acids: CASSQDPITYEQYY. The CDR3, as DNA: TGTGCCAGCAGCCAAGATCCCATTACCTACGAGCAGTACTAC.

This clonotype was detected ten times or more. This rearrangement joins TRBV28 to TRBJ1-2; D is undetermined. The germline gives CDR1 MDHEN, CDR2 SYDVKM. V dropped 6 bases and J dropped 9 bases, with 14 bases sitting between them. CDR3 length: 12 amino acids. In DNA, the CDR3 is TGTGCCAGCAGCCGGGCCGCGGGGAGCTACACCTTC. It specifies CASSRAAGSYTF.

The V call is TRBV6-5, the J call TRBJ2-5, with no clear D. CDR1 and CDR2 from the germline V gene are MNHEY and SVGAGI. The CDR3 consists of 13 residues. V lost 4 bases, J lost 5 bases, and 11 bases lay in between. CDR3 protein: CASSLEKRETQYF. CDR3 coding DNA: TGTGCCAGCAGTTTGGAAAAGCGTGAGACCCAGTACTTC.

Note on this clonotype: This likely comes from a read error, as the CDR3 has no conserved phenylalanine or tryptophan at its end. The V call is TRBV12-3 or TRBV12-4, the J call TRBJ2-2, with D perhaps matching TRBD1 (5 bases). V was pared by 3 bases and J by 4 bases, with 12 bases between. This CDR3 has 15 residues. CDR3 protein: CASSFQGVGTGELFV. CDR3 DNA sequence: TGTGCCAGCAGTTTTCAGGGTGTTGGCACCGGGGAGCTGTTTGTT.

This clonotype turned up a few times. This sequence joins TRBV3-1 and TRBJ1-2, with D uncertain. This CDR3 is 12 amino acids long. Germline CDR1 LGHDT, CDR2 YNNKEL (reference sequence). V lost 3 bases, J lost 8 bases, and 10 bases lay in between. CDR3 protein: CASSHQGLGYTF. The CDR3, as DNA: TGTGCCAGCAGCCATCAAGGGCTGGGCTACACCTTC.

This clonotype was counted at least ten times. The CDR3 DNA follows: TGTGCCAGCAGCCCAGACGGGCCCTACGAGCAGTACTTC. It codes for CASSPDGPYEQYF. The V and J genes are TRBV7-9 and TRBJ2-7, with no clear D. V shed 5 bases and J shed 2 bases, with 10 bases lying between them. CDR1 and CDR2 (germline): SEHNR, FQNEAQ (reference sequence). The CDR3 has 13 residues.

The V and J genes are TRBV3-1 and TRBJ1-1; possibly TRBD1 for D (6 bases). The ends were cut back, 8 bases at V and 1 base at J, with 14 bases in the middle. The CDR3 runs to 14 residues. Germline V CDR1 and CDR2: LGHDT, YNNKEL (reference sequence). CDR3 in DNA: TGTGCCAGCGCCTTAGAGGGGGGGAACACTGAAGCTTTCTTT. This gives the protein CASALEGGNTEAFF.

Turning to this clonotype: No conserved phenylalanine or tryptophan is present at the end of the CDR3, so a read error is the likely explanation. This chain joins TRBV27 and TRBJ1-2; 11 bases agree with TRBD1. V was pared by 6 bases and J by 7 bases, with 13 bases of the junction left unmatched. This CDR3 comprises 16 residues. Germline V gene sequence: CDR1 MNHEY, CDR2 SMNVEV (reference sequence). The CDR3, as DNA: TGTGCCAGCAGCCCTCAGTGGGACAGGGGGTGGTCTGGCTACACCTTG. Amino acid sequence: CASSPQWDRGWSGYTL.

This clonotype was counted at least ten times. The J gene is TRBJ1-1, the V gene TRBV18, with 9 bases matching TRBD1. The germline V gene has CDR1 KGHSH and CDR2 LQKENI. The V and J ends lost 3 bases and 7 bases, in that order; junction bases with no gene match: 3. The CDR3 runs to 13 residues. Here the CDR3 reads CASSPGQGFEAFF. The CDR3 bases are TGTGCCAGCTCACCGGGACAGGGCTTTGAAGCTTTCTTT.

V and J are TRBV19 and TRBJ2-7; D might be TRBD2 (7 bases). V was trimmed by 5 bases and J by 2 bases, leaving 13 bases between them. The CDR3 is 14 residues long. CDR1 LNHDA and CDR2 SQIVND come from the germline V gene (reference sequence). In nucleotides, the CDR3 is TGTGCCAGTAGTCCTCGGGGGGCCACCTACGAGCAGTACTTC. Its translation: CASSPRGATYEQYF.

There are many counts of this clonotype. The CDR3 is CATLTGKRVGTEAFF. CDR3 DNA sequence: TGTGCCACTCTAACAGGGAAACGGGTTGGGACTGAAGCTTTCTTT. V usage is TRBV2 and J usage is TRBJ1-1, with D maybe TRBD1 (6 bases). The CDR3 extends over 15 amino acids. Germline loops: CDR1 SNHLY, CDR2 FYNNEI. With 10 bases removed from V and 5 bases from J, the gap between germline ends came to 23 bases.

This clonotype was observed at least ten times. Here the CDR3 DNA reads TGTGCCAGCAGTTTAGGGGGGGGTCCCCGTAGCTACGAGCAGTACTTC. Translation: CASSLGGGPRSYEQYF. The chain recombines TRBV28 with TRBJ2-7; 7 positions agree with TRBD2. CDR3 length: 16 amino acids. The junction had 10 bases not matched to a gene; V was cut back by 2 bases and J by 3 bases. The germline V gene has CDR1 MDHEN and CDR2 SYDVKM.

This clonotype was seen repeatedly, ten times or more. The J gene is TRBJ2-2, the V gene TRBV5-1; the match to TRBD1 covers 8 bases. This CDR3 contains 18 residues. In germline, CDR1 is SGHRS, CDR2 YFSETQ. The ends lost 3 bases at V and 0 bases at J; junction bases unmatched: 10. This CDR3 is CASSSHPGQGSNTGELFF. CDR3 coding DNA: TGCGCCAGCAGCTCGCATCCAGGACAGGGCTCGAACACCGGGGAGCTGTTTTTT.

This clonotype was observed at least ten times. The chain recombines TRBV29-1 with TRBJ1-1; no firm D call. The CDR3 has 11 residues. V was clipped by 5 bases and J by 3 bases, with 7 bases between them. Germline values: CDR1 SQVTM, CDR2 ANQGSEA. The CDR3 DNA is TGCAGCGTTCTCCACTACACTGAAGCTTTCTTT. Translated, it gives CSVLHYTEAFF.

This clonotype was detected many times. This chain uses TRBV7-3 with TRBJ2-2; 10 positions agree with TRBD2. This CDR3 has 17 residues. The germline gives CDR1 SGHTA, CDR2 FQGTGA. The junction had 7 bases not matched to a gene; V was cut back by 0 bases and J by 6 bases. CDR3 DNA: TGTGCCAGCAGCTTAACAACCGGGACTAGCGTCTCCGGGGAGCTGTTTTTT. Its translation is CASSLTTGTSVSGELFF.

This clonotype was recorded at least ten times. The gene calls are TRBV14 and TRBJ2-7; a weak D match, TRBD1 (5 bases). The germline V and J ends were trimmed by 0 bases and 4 bases, with 10 bases remaining between them. Looked up from germline, CDR1 is SGHDN and CDR2 is FVKESK. This CDR3 is built from 14 residues. CDR3: CASSQDDRGYEQYF. The CDR3 DNA sequence: TGTGCCAGCAGCCAAGATGATAGGGGTTACGAGCAGTACTTC.